This T cell receptor (beta chain) emerged from a study of naive and memory T cell subsets (dated by TCRdb to 2017 to 2019). Turning to the overall study: Sorted naive and memory T cell subsets from peripheral blood were analyzed in the study using a UMI-based, open-source pipeline for TCR alpha and beta sequencing. Complete agreement was observed between the functional CMV T cell responses and the IgG serology results. RNA was DNase-treated and reverse transcribed with TCR constant-region primers, mostly using SuperScript III. Overall study results and their limits: No ground truth was available to validate the repertoire findings for the naive and memory subsets. RNA-based TCR counts may be influenced by expression changes linked to T cell activation and differentiation. Clonotypes were defined as single alpha or beta chain sequences, not paired alpha/beta receptors. In both CD4 and CD8 cells, going from naive through CM, EM and EMRA, the Gini index went up while Shannon and inverse Simpson diversity went down. The abundance of TCRs followed a power law with an exponent that differed between naive and memory subsets yet stayed consistent across the three individuals. After error correction, only a single occurrence was seen for over 85% of naive TCR sequences, so much steeper abundance distributions were produced than in memory subsets.

A note on this clonotype: Its antigen has not been determined. No base quality values were provided; no much bigger clone lies one nucleotide off.

Counted from cysteine to phenylalanine, this CDR3 has 16 amino acids. Only the CDR3 region is kept as DNA, spanning 48 bases read in frame from base 1. V was cut back by 3 bases and J by 9 bases, leaving a gap of 25 bases between them. Via the germline V gene (reference sequence), CDR1 is DFQATT and CDR2 SNEGSKA. The library was made by UMI-ligation and nested PCR. To cover both TRBC1 and TRBC2, the beta constant-region primer consisted of an equimolar mix of two oligonucleotides. The ligated cDNA went through four rounds of PCR with nested alpha and beta constant-region primers together with the SP2 primer. A single-stranded oligonucleotide bearing the SP2 primer plus a 12-nucleotide UMI was ligated onto the 3' end of the cDNA by T4 RNA ligase 1. Incubation of the ligation reaction was carried out at 16 degrees C for roughly 19-24 hours. PCR2 was typically performed as a SYBR Green qPCR and was stopped at a predetermined threshold so that over-amplification was prevented. Apart from the first purification, every purification step used Agencourt AMPure XP magnetic beads. Library quantification was done by Qubit, followed by a TapeStation check on which the main peak was expected at around 650 bp. Sequencing of the pooled libraries was done on an Illumina MiSeq using v2 2x251 paired-end kits, which typically yielded 1-2 million reads per sample. Each sample was pooled at around 4 nM, and roughly 5-7.5% PhiX was included to help cluster recognition. The paper's data handling went like this. FASTQ reads processed by Demultiplexor were assigned V and J genes by Decombinator through tag matching that tolerated a single base-pair mismatch. By using UMIs, Collapsinator corrected both sequencing errors and the frequency errors caused by PCR heterogeneity. TCRs were translated and CDR3s were extracted from the conserved cysteine to the FGXG phenylalanine by CDR3Translator, with non-productive sequences being flagged. Repertoires were subsampled to equal numbers of UMI-defined TCRs before Gini, Shannon entropy and inverse Simpson indices were calculated. Within the linear range, a power law was fitted to clonotype abundance distributions using maximum likelihood. For one naive CD8 sample, the pipeline and MIGEC produced similar UMI counts, unique TCR numbers and clonal distributions. Repertoires were searched for around 7,300 CMV-associated CDR3 sequences compiled from VDJdb and a published dataset. Using fastp trimming at Q25 and MiXCR clonotype assembly, TCRdb reanalyzed the public sequencing data and kept in-frame beta chains. CDR3 protein duplicates are merged, each entry listing the most common genes and DNA. TCRdb's processing, not the authors', yielded these V and J calls. The sample table lists over 100,000 distinct CDR3 sequences, 35% to 45% of them with a count of one. The ten largest clones capture about 1% of the sample.

From the second PCR step on, the TCR alpha and beta chain libraries were amplified in separate reactions. Donor CMV status was determined by IFNgamma production from CD4+ T cells after overnight stimulation of fresh PBMCs with CMV viral lysate. CD4 T cells were positively selected with Miltenyi beads, followed by positive selection of CD8 T cells from the CD4-negative fraction. After staining for CD3, CD4, CD8, CD45RA, CD27 and a live/dead dye, cells were sorted on a BD Aria II into four subsets based on CD45RA and CD27. Blood came from a few healthy volunteers, each fractionated into CD4 and CD8 T cells and then into four differentiation subsets. Approximately 130 ml of peripheral blood was drawn per donor, and PBMC were isolated by Ficoll-Paque PLUS density-gradient centrifugation. After sorting, cells were lysed in RLT buffer, RNA was extracted using a Qiagen RNeasy kit, and the extracted RNA was stored at -80 degrees C.

Here the chain combines TRBV20-1 and TRBJ2-3, and possibly TRBD1, on 5 matching bases. The clonotype comes from a human donor in good health. Sequenced sample: central memory CD4+ T cells from blood. The sample's cell subset or site, from its label and the paper: central memory, CD45RA- CD27+. The base sequence is TGCAGTGCTAGCGCACTGAGGACACGTTTAACAGTAACGCAGTATTTT. Its protein product is CSASALRTRLTVTQYF.